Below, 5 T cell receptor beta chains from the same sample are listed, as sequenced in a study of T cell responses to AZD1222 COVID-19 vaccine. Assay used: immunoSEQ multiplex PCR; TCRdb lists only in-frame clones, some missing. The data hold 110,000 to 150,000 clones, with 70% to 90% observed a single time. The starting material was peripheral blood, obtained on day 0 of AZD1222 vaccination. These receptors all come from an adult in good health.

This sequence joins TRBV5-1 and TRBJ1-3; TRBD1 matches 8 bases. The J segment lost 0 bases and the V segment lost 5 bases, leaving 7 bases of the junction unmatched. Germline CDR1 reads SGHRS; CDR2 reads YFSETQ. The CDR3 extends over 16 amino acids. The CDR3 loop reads CASSRQGIDSGNTIYF. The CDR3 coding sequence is TGCGCCAGCAGTAGACAGGGGATAGACTCTGGAAACACCATATATTTT.

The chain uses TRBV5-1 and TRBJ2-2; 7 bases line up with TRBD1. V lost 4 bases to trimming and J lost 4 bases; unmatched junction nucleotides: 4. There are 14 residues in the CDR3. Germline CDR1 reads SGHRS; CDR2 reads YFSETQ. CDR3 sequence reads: CASSVGQTTGELFF. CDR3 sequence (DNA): TGCGCCAGCAGCGTGGGACAGACCACCGGGGAGCTGTTTTTT.

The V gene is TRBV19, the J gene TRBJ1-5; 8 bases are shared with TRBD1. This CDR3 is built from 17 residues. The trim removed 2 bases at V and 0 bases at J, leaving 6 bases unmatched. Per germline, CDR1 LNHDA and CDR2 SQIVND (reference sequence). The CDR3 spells CASSIIGQGYSNQPQHF. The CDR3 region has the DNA TGTGCCAGTAGTATAATAGGACAGGGCTATAGCAATCAGCCCCAGCATTTT.

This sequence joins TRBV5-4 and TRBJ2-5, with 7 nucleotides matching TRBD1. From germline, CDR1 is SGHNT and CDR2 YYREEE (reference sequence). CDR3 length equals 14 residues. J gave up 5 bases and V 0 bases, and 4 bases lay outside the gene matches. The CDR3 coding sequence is TGTGCCAGCAGCTTGGAACAGGGGTATGAGACCCAGTACTTC. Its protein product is CASSLEQGYETQYF. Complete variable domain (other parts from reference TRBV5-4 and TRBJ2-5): ETGVTQSPTHLIKTRGQQVTLRCSSQSGHNTVSWYQQALGQGPQFIFQYYREEENGRGNFPPRFSGLQFPNYSSELNVNALELDDSALYLCASSLEQGYETQYFGPGTRLLVL.

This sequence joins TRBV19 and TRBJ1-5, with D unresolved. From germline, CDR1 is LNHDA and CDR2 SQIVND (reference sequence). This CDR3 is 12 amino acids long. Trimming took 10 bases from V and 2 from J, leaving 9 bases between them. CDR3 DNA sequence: TGTGCCACTTTGGACGGCAATCAGCCCCAGCATTTT. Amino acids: CATLDGNQPQHF. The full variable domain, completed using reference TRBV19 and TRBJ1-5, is DGGITQSPKYLFRKEGQNVTLSCEQNLNHDAMYWYRQDPGQGLRLIYYSQIVNDFQKGDIAEGYSVSREKKESFPLTVTSAQKNPTAFYLCATLDGNQPQHFGDGTRLSIL.